What follows are 20 T cell receptor beta chains derived from one specimen sequenced in a study of cytomegalovirus exposure and HLA in healthy donors. Both 60 Vbeta primers and 13 Jbeta primers went into the PCR. Method: immunoSEQ multiplex PCR; TCRdb's copy keeps in-frame clones and lacks some. Among about 70,000 clones listed, around 80% were seen once. Sequencing input: PBMCs. The receptors shown here come from a girl aged 5-17 years in good health and CMV-seropositive.

The rearrangement uses TRBV29-1 and TRBJ2-7, with 7 bases identical to TRBD2. The CDR3 consists of 13 residues. V shed 5 bases and J 0 bases; nucleotides not matched to a gene: 4. Germline loops: CDR1 SQVTM, CDR2 ANQGSEA. The CDR3 bases are TGCAGCGTTACGGGACTACGCTCCTACGAGCAGTACTTC. The encoded protein is CSVTGLRSYEQYF.

The V and J genes are TRBV6-6 and TRBJ2-7; possible D gene TRBD1, 5 bases. CDR1 is MNHNY and CDR2 is SVGAGI in the germline V gene (reference sequence). The CDR3 has 12 residues. Trimming took off 2 bases at V and 7 bases at J, with 9 bases between the two ends. The CDR3 is CASSYDSLEQYF. In DNA form, the CDR3 reads TGTGCCAGCAGTTACGACAGTTTGGAGCAGTACTTC.

The J gene is TRBJ2-7, the V gene TRBV25-1, with 7 positions matching TRBD1. Trimming took 5 bases from V and 4 from J; bases not matched to a gene: 8. The CDR3 contains 14 residues. CDR1 and CDR2 (germline): MGHDK, SYGVNS. The CDR3 coding sequence is TGTGCCAGCAGTTCAACAGGGGCAGGGTACGAGCAGTACTTC. Translating it yields CASSSTGAGYEQYF.

J is TRBJ2-7 and V is TRBV4-1, with TRBD2 as a possible D gene (6 bases). Germline-derived CDR1 and CDR2 are MGHRA and YSYEKL. Deletions cut 3 bases from V and 2 bases from J, with 14 bases between. The CDR3 spans 15 residues. Here the CDR3 reads CASSHSRDSAYEQYF. CDR3 bases: TGCGCCAGCAGCCACTCCCGGGACTCAGCCTACGAGCAGTACTTC.

This clone was seen a single time. The V gene is TRBV4-2, the J gene TRBJ1-6; perhaps TRBD1 as D (6 bases). V was clipped by 0 bases and J by 7 bases, with 13 bases between them. This CDR3 has 16 amino acids. Germline CDR1 is LGHNA and CDR2 is YNFKEQ. CDR3 nucleotides: TGTGCCAGCAGCCAAGATGGAACAGGGCCAAATTCACCCCTCCACTTT. This codes for CASSQDGTGPNSPLHF.

The rearrangement links TRBV6-1 to TRBJ2-7, with 8 bases fitting TRBD1. Germline V lookup: CDR1 MNHNS, CDR2 SASEGT. Losses at the gene ends were 2 bases for V and 3 bases for J; bases not matched to a gene: 12. This CDR3 is 17 amino acids long. The CDR3 spells CASSESFRGPSLYEQYF. The CDR3 coding sequence is TGTGCCAGCAGTGAATCATTCAGGGGGCCCTCTCTCTACGAGCAGTACTTC.

This clone has just a few counts. The chain joins TRBV6-1 to TRBJ2-1; TRBD1 is a possible D gene (5 bases). Germline assignment: CDR1 MNHNS and CDR2 SASEGT. Trimming took 2 bases from V and 4 from J, leaving 12 bases between them. The CDR3 consists of 15 residues. CDR3 nucleotide sequence: TGTGCCAGCAGTGAACGCCCAGACAGATACAATGAGCAGTTCTTC. Its protein product is CASSERPDRYNEQFF.

The V and J genes are TRBV10-3 and TRBJ1-2, with a possible D match to TRBD1 (6 bases). Trimming took 11 bases from V and 5 from J, leaving 24 bases between them. The CDR3 runs to 15 residues. From germline, CDR1 is ENHRY and CDR2 SYGVKD. The CDR3 is CAAGGIRGTSYGYTF. The CDR3 bases are TGTGCCGCCGGTGGCATCAGGGGAACCTCGTATGGCTACACCTTC.

This chain connects TRBV29-1 to TRBJ2-3, with D uncertain. V was cut by 3 bases and J by 5 bases, with 9 bases left in between. This CDR3 region has 12 residues. CDR1 and CDR2 (germline): SQVTM, ANQGSEA. The CDR3 region has the DNA TGCAGCGTTGAGTTCACACAAGATACGCAGTATTTT. The encoded protein is CSVEFTQDTQYF.

The V and J genes are TRBV28 and TRBJ1-5; tentatively, D is TRBD1 (5 bases). The CDR3 has 11 amino acids. CDR1 MDHEN and CDR2 SYDVKM come from the germline V gene. The V end lost 7 bases, the J end lost 7 bases, and 8 bases lay between the germline ends. CDR3: CASTSGQPQHF. The CDR3, as DNA: TGTGCCAGCACGTCAGGGCAGCCCCAGCATTTT. Together with reference TRBV28 and TRBJ1-5, the CDR3 gives the full variable domain: DVKVTQSSRYLVKRTGEKVFLECVQDMDHENMFWYRQDPGLGLRLIYFSYDVKMKEKGDIPEGYSVSREKKERFSLILESASTNQTSMYLCASTSGQPQHFGDGTRLSIL.

The sample holds one count of this clone. The chain carries TRBV20-1 and TRBJ2-5; no clear D. In germline, CDR1 is DFQATT, CDR2 SNEGSKA (reference sequence). V was shortened by 5 bases and J by 5 bases, with 9 bases between the two germline ends. The CDR3 consists of 11 residues. DNA of the CDR3: TGCAGTGCTGTCGAGGAGGAGACCCAGTACTTC. This codes for CSAVEEETQYF.

V gene TRBV5-1 combines with J gene TRBJ2-7; 11 bases match TRBD1. This CDR3 contains 16 residues. Unmatched junction bases numbered 8, after V lost 6 bases and J lost 0 bases. CDR1 SGHRS and CDR2 YFSETQ come from the germline V gene. The DNA of the CDR3 is TGCGCCAGCACTACCGGGACAGGGGGTTACTCCTACGAGCAGTACTTC. This gives the protein CASTTGTGGYSYEQYF. Combining the CDR3 with reference TRBV5-1 and TRBJ2-7 gives the whole variable domain KAGVTQTPRYLIKTRGQQVTLSCSPISGHRSVSWYQQTPGQGLQFLFEYFSETQRNKGNFPGRFSGRQFSNSRSEMNVSTLELGDSALYLCASTTGTGGYSYEQYFGPGTRLTVT.

The chain uses TRBV18 and TRBJ2-2; 9 bases align to TRBD1. The germline CDR1 and CDR2 sequences are KGHSH and LQKENI. Trimming took 3 bases from V and 5 from J; bases not matched to a gene: 4. The CDR3 runs 15 residues. CDR3 protein: CASSPGTGITGELFF. The CDR3, as DNA: TGTGCCAGCTCACCCGGGACAGGGATAACCGGGGAGCTGTTTTTT. Using reference TRBV18 and TRBJ2-2 for the parts outside the CDR3, the full variable domain is NAGVMQNPRHLVRRRGQEARLRCSPMKGHSHVYWYRQLPEEGLKFMVYLQKENIIDESGMPKERFSAEFPKEGPSILRIQQVVRGDSAAYFCASSPGTGITGELFFGEGSRLTVL.

This clone was detected only once. V usage is TRBV6-5 and J usage is TRBJ1-2; 11 bases agree with TRBD1. Germline assignment: CDR1 MNHEY and CDR2 SVGAGI. This CDR3 comprises 15 residues. Unmatched junction bases numbered 10, after V lost 7 bases and J lost 6 bases. The CDR3 bases are TGTGCCAGCATTAGAGGACAGGGGGCGCCCCATGGCTACACCTTC. Translated: CASIRGQGAPHGYTF.

In regard to this clone: Relative to the germline gene, one junction end is altered; a read error may explain this. J is TRBJ1-3 and V is TRBV14; a weak D match, TRBD1 (5 bases). The V gene's germline CDR1 is SGHDN and CDR2 FVKESK. The CDR3 covers 12 residues. The CDR3 loop is CASSQAGTGQCF. The CDR3 DNA follows: TGTGCCAGCAGCCAAGCGGGCACAGGTCAATGTTTT.

The chain combines TRBV30 with TRBJ1-5; TRBD1 aligns across 8 bases. The CDR3 is 15 residues long. Losses at the gene ends were 3 bases for V and 4 bases for J; bases not matched to a gene: 8. CDR1 and CDR2 (germline): GTSNPN, SVGIG (reference sequence). The CDR3 nucleotides are TGTGCCTGGAGCGGGGGCGGACAGGGAAATCAGCCCCAGCATTTT. Protein sequence: CAWSGGGQGNQPQHF.

This chain joins TRBV27 and TRBJ2-1; D not resolved. V gave up 3 bases and J gave up 2 bases, with 8 bases separating them. Germline CDR1 MNHEY, CDR2 SMNVEV (reference sequence). This CDR3 is built from 14 residues. CDR3 amino acids: CASSFQITYNEQFF. DNA for the CDR3: TGTGCCAGCAGTTTTCAGATTACCTACAATGAGCAGTTCTTC.

The CDR3 spells CAWSVGVKLFF. In DNA, the CDR3 is TGTGCCTGGAGTGTCGGGGTTAAACTGTTTTTT. The rearrangement uses TRBV30 and TRBJ1-4; no clear D. Germline assignment: CDR1 GTSNPN and CDR2 SVGIG (reference sequence). There are 11 residues in the CDR3. The V gene lost 0 bases and the J gene lost 11 bases, with 7 bases spanning the gap.

V gene TRBV15 combines with J gene TRBJ2-7; D perhaps matches TRBD2 (5 bases). Per germline, CDR1 LNHNV and CDR2 YYDKDF (reference sequence). Trimming shortened V by 5 bases and J by 6 bases, and 20 bases separated the two germline ends. The CDR3 is 15 residues long. As DNA, the CDR3 is TGTGCCACCAGCCCTAGTGCGGGTCTCAGGTGCGAGCAGTACTTC. Translating it yields CATSPSAGLRCEQYF.

J is TRBJ1-1 and V is TRBV28; the D is unclear. The germline V and J ends were trimmed by 2 bases and 0 bases, with 7 bases remaining between them. This CDR3 has 14 amino acids. Germline values: CDR1 MDHEN, CDR2 SYDVKM. CDR3 amino acids: CASSLPGVNTEAFF. In DNA, the CDR3 is TGTGCCAGCAGTTTACCCGGGGTGAACACTGAAGCTTTCTTT.